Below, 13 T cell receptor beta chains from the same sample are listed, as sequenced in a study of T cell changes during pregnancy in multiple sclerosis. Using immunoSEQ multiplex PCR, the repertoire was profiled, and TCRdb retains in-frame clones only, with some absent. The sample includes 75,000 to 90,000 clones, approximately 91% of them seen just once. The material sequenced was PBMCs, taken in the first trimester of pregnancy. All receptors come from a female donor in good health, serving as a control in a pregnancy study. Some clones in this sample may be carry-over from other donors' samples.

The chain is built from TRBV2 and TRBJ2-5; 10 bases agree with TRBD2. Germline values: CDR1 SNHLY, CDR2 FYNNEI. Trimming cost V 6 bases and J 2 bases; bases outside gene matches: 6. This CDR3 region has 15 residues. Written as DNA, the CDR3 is TGTGCCAGCAGCTCTAGCGGGGGTCGTCAAGAGACCCAGTACTTC. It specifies CASSSSGGRQETQYF.

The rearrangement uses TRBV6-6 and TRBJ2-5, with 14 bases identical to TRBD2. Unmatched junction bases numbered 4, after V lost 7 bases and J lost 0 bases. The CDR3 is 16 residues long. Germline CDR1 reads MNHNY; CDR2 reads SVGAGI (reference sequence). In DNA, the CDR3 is TGTGCCAGCATTAGGGGACTAGCGGGGGACCAAGAGACCCAGTACTTC. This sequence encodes CASIRGLAGDQETQYF.

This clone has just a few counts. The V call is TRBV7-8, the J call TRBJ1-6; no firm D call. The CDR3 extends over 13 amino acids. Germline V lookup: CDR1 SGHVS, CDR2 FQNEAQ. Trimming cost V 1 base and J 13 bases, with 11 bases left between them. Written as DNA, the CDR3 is TGTGCCAGCAGCTTAGTGGAGGCCCGTCCCCTCCACTTT. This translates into CASSLVEARPLHF.

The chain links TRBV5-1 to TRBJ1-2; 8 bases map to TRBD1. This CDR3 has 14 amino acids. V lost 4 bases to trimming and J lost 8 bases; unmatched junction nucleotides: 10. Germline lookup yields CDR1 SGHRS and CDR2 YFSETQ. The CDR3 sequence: CASSVGQGAEGYTF. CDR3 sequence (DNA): TGCGCCAGCAGCGTAGGGCAGGGGGCGGAGGGCTACACCTTC.

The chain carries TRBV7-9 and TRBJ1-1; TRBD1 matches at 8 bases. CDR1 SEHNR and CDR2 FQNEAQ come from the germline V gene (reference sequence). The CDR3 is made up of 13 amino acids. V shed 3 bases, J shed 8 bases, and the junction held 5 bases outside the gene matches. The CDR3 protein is CASSFGQGAEAFF. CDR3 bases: TGTGCCAGCAGCTTCGGGCAGGGGGCAGAAGCTTTCTTT.

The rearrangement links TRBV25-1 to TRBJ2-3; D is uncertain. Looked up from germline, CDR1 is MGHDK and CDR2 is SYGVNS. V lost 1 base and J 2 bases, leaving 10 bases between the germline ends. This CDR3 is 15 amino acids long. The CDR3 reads CASSESGPITDTQYF. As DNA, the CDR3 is TGTGCCAGCAGTGAATCAGGCCCGATCACAGATACGCAGTATTTT.

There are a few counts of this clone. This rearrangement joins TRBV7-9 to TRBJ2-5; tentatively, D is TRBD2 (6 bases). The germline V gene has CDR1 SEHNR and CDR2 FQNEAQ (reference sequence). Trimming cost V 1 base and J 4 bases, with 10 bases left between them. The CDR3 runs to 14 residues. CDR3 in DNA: TGTGCCAGCAGCTTAGTAGGTAGCGGAGAGACCCAGTACTTC. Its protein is CASSLVGSGETQYF.

The CDR3 region is CSVSPGTGRTEAFF. DNA of the CDR3: TGCAGCGTTTCCCCCGGGACAGGACGCACTGAAGCTTTCTTT. The chain joins TRBV29-1 to TRBJ1-1, with 8 nucleotides matching TRBD1. The CDR3 contains 14 residues. Germline V gives CDR1 SQVTM, CDR2 ANQGSEA. J lost 4 bases, V lost 5 bases, and 9 bases had no gene match.

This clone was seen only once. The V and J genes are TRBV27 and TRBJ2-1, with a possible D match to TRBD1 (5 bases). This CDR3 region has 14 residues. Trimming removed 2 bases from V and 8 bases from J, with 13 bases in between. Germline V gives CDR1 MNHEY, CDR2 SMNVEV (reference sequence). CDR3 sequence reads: CASSLDRGRDEQFF. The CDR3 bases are TGTGCCAGCAGTTTAGATAGGGGAAGGGATGAGCAGTTCTTC.

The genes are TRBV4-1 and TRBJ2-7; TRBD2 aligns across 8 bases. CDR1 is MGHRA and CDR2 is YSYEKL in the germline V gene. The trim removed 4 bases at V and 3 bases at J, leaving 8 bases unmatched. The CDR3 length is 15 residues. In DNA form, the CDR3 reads TGCGCCAGCAGCCGCGCAGACGGGGGGGGCTACGAGCAGTACTTC. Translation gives CASSRADGGGYEQYF.

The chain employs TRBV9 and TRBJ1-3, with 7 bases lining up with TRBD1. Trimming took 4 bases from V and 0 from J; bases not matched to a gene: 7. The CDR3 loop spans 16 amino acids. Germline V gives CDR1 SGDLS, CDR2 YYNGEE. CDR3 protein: CASSRGQTDSGNTIYF. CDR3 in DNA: TGTGCCAGCAGCAGGGGACAGACTGACTCTGGAAACACCATATATTTT.

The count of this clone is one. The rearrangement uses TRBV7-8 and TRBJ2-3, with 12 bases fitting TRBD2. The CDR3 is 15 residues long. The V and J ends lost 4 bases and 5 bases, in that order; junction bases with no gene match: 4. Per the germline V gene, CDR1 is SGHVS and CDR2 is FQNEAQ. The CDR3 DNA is TGTGCCAGCAGCTCTAGCGGGGGGGCAGAAGATACGCAGTATTTT. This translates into CASSSSGGAEDTQYF.

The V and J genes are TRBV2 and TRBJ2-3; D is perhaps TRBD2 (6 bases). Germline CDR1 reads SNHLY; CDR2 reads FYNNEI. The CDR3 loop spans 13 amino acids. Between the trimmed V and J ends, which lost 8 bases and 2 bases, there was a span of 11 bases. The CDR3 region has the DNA TGTGCCAGCGGGGGGTGGGACACAGATACGCAGTATTTT. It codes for CASGGWDTDTQYF.